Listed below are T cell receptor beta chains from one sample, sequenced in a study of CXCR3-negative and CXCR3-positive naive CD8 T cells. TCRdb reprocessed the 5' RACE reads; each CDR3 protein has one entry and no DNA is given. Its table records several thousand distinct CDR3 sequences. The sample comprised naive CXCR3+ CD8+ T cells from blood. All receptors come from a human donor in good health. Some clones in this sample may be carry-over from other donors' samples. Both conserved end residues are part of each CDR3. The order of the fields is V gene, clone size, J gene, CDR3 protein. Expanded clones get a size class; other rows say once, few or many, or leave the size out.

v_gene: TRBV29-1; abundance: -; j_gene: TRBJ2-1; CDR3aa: CSSSGRPEQFF
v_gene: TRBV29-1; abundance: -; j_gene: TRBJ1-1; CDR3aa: CSVRQAGTEVFF
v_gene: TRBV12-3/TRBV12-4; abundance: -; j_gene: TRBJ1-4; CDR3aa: CASSSVEVFEKLFF
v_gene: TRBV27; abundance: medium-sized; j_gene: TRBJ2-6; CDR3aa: CASSLSGIGANVLTF
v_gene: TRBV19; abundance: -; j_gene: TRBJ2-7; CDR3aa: CASSFGGRTYEQYF
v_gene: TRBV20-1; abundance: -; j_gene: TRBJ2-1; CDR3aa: CSARDPYNEQFF
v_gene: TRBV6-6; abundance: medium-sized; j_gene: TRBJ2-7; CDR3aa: CASSYSWDKTYEQYF
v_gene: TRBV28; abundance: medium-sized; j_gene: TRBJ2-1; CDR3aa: CASSLWVRAHNEQFF
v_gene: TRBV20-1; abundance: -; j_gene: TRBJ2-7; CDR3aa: CSARAIPGLADPYEQYF
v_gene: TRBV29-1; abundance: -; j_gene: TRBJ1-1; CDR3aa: CSVRRQGAVEAFF
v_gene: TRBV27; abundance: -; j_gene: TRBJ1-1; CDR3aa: CASSFGARNTEAFF
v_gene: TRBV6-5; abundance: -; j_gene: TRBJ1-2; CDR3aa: CASSYSRTTGYGYTF
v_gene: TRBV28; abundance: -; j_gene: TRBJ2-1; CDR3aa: CASSLSAGGDEQFF